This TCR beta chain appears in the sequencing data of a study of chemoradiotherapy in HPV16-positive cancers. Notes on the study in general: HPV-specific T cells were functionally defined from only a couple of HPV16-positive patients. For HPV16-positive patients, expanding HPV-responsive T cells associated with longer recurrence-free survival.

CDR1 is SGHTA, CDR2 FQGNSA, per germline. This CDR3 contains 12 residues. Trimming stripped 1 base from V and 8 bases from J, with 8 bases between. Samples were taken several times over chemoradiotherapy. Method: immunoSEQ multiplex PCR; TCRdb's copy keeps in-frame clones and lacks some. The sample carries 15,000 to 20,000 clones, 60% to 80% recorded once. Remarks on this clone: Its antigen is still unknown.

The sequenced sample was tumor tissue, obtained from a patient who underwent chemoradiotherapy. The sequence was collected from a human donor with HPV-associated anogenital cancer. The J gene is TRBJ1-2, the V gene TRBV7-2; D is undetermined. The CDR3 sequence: CASSLGGYGYTF. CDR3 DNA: TGTGCCAGCAGCTTAGGAGGATACGGCTACACCTTC.